Each of the 2 T cell receptor beta chains below was sequenced from the same sample in a study of blood T cell repertoires in COVID-19. Libraries were prepared by immunoSEQ multiplex PCR; TCRdb keeps only in-frame clonotypes and omits some of them. The table lists more than 350,000 clones, approximately 90% of them singletons. Sequencing was carried out using PBMCs or T cells enriched from blood (not recorded which). These receptors came from a man in his late teens or twenties who had recovered from COVID-19.

The chain is built from TRBV19 and TRBJ1-5; D is ambiguous. Trimming pared 3 bases from V and 6 bases from J, leaving 12 bases between. Germline V gives CDR1 LNHDA, CDR2 SQIVND (reference sequence). The CDR3 has 14 residues. The CDR3 coding sequence is TGTGCCAGTAGTATTCGTGTAGGCGGTCAGCCCCAGCATTTT. Protein: CASSIRVGGQPQHF.

V usage is TRBV7-8 and J usage is TRBJ1-1, with TRBD1 matching over 11 bases. The CDR3 extends over 15 amino acids. V shed 5 bases and J 5 bases; nucleotides not matched to a gene: 7. Per germline, CDR1 SGHVS and CDR2 FQNEAQ. CDR3 sequence reads: CASSGGQGARTEAFF. As DNA, the CDR3 is TGTGCCAGCAGCGGCGGACAGGGGGCGCGTACTGAAGCTTTCTTT.